The 19 T cell receptor beta chains reported below all come from one sample, sequenced in a study of regulatory T cells. The primer mix had 52 TRBV and 13 TRBJ primers. Sequencing was performed with immunoSEQ multiplex PCR; in TCRdb, only in-frame clones are kept and a portion is missing. Of about 23,000 clones listed, nearly 90% are singletons. Study findings and constraints: Hydrophobic residues at CDR3 positions 6 and 7 were enriched in conventional CD4+ T cells of CD3G-deficient patients.

These receptors have no known antigen. The sequencing input was conventional CD4+ T cells sorted from blood. All receptors come from a child aged 10 to 17 with CD3G deficiency.

The chain links TRBV6-1 to TRBJ1-5, with D uncertain. The CDR3 extends over 11 amino acids. Germline CDR1 reads MNHNS; CDR2 reads SASEGT. Trimming shortened V by 5 bases and J by 10 bases, and 9 bases separated the two germline ends. This chain's CDR3 is CASSSASPQHF. In DNA form, the CDR3 reads TGTGCCAGCAGTTCCGCTAGTCCCCAGCATTTT.

The gene calls are TRBV19 and TRBJ1-2; 9 positions agree with TRBD1. CDR1 and CDR2 (germline): LNHDA, SQIVND (reference sequence). V dropped 9 bases and J dropped 4; count of bases not matched to a gene: 3. This CDR3 is 12 amino acids long. In DNA, the CDR3 is TGTGCCAGCCGGGACAGGGCCTATGGCTACACCTTC. Protein: CASRDRAYGYTF. Based on the CDR3 plus reference TRBV19 and TRBJ1-2, the full variable domain is DGGITQSPKYLFRKEGQNVTLSCEQNLNHDAMYWYRQDPGQGLRLIYYSQIVNDFQKGDIAEGYSVSREKKESFPLTVTSAQKNPTAFYLCASRDRAYGYTFGSGTRLTVV.

The chain is built from TRBV28 and TRBJ2-3; possibly TRBD1 or TRBD2 for D (7 bases each). CDR1 and CDR2 (germline): MDHEN, SYDVKM. The germline V and J ends were trimmed by 8 bases and 1 base, with 13 bases remaining between them. The CDR3 covers 14 residues. CDR3 protein: CASGAGGGTDTQYF. The CDR3 DNA is TGTGCCAGCGGAGCAGGGGGGGGCACAGATACGCAGTATTTT.

J is TRBJ1-5 and V is TRBV28; D uncertain. Trimming removed 7 bases from V and 4 bases from J, with 20 bases in between. Germline CDR1 is MDHEN and CDR2 is SYDVKM. The CDR3 totals 16 residues. The CDR3 nucleotides are TGTGCCAGCACTTCCGCCCGAGCTGGAGGGAATCAGCCCCAGCATTTT. Encoded protein: CASTSARAGGNQPQHF.

The chain is built from TRBV28 and TRBJ1-2; 7 nucleotides line up with TRBD1. The CDR3 runs to 12 residues. Germline V gives CDR1 MDHEN, CDR2 SYDVKM. The ends lost 9 bases at V and 8 bases at J; junction bases unmatched: 9. This chain's CDR3 is CASTSQGQGYTF. The CDR3 DNA reads TGTGCCAGTACCTCACAGGGACAGGGCTACACCTTC.

The chain couples TRBV5-1 to TRBJ2-1, with a tentative D call TRBD1 (5 bases). V lost 2 bases and J lost 4, with 22 bases in between. The CDR3 is made up of 18 amino acids. Per germline, CDR1 SGHRS and CDR2 YFSETQ. The CDR3: CASSFKSEVWGPYNEQFF. CDR3 sequence (DNA): TGCGCCAGCAGCTTTAAGTCTGAGGTTTGGGGCCCTTACAATGAGCAGTTCTTC.

The rearrangement uses TRBV6-1 and TRBJ2-3, with 9 bases matching TRBD1. Germline trimming cut 6 bases from V and 6 bases from J; bases unmatched to any gene: 10. This CDR3 is 15 amino acids long. Germline CDR1 reads MNHNS; CDR2 reads SASEGT. CDR3 in DNA: TGTGCCAGCAGGTACCCGGACAGGGGCGCCGATACGCAGTATTTT. This codes for CASRYPDRGADTQYF.

This rearrangement joins TRBV7-9 to TRBJ2-3; tentative D call: TRBD1 (6 bases). The CDR3 length is 14 residues. Between the trimmed V and J ends, which lost 4 bases and 2 bases, there was a span of 10 bases. CDR1 and CDR2 from the germline V gene are SEHNR and FQNEAQ (reference sequence). The CDR3: CASSSDRNTDTQYF. In DNA, the CDR3 is TGTGCCAGCAGCTCGGACAGAAACACAGATACGCAGTATTTT.

V is TRBV5-1 and J is TRBJ1-1; D is unresolved. The V gene's germline CDR1 is SGHRS and CDR2 YFSETQ. The CDR3 spans 14 residues. V was shortened by 1 base and J by 1 base, with 8 bases between the two germline ends. The CDR3 bases are TGCGCCAGCAGCTTGACGGGCAAGAACACTGAAGCTTTCTTT. Protein: CASSLTGKNTEAFF.

This chain connects TRBV28 to TRBJ2-3; D remains ambiguous. The V end lost 8 bases, the J end lost 2 bases, and 5 bases lay between the germline ends. The CDR3 totals 11 residues. Germline CDR1 MDHEN, CDR2 SYDVKM. CDR3 loop: CASADTDTQYF. CDR3 nucleotides: TGTGCCAGCGCGGACACAGATACGCAGTATTTT.

The rearrangement uses TRBV28 and TRBJ2-1; TRBD1 matches at 8 bases. This CDR3 comprises 16 residues. The junction had 8 bases not matched to a gene; V was cut back by 6 bases and J by 1 base. Germline-derived CDR1 and CDR2 are MDHEN and SYDVKM. Written as DNA, the CDR3 is TGTGCCAGCAGGAGGCAGGGGGCGCAATCCTACAATGAGCAGTTCTTC. Translating gives CASRRQGAQSYNEQFF.

The J gene is TRBJ2-3, the V gene TRBV7-9; tentatively, D is TRBD1 (5 bases). Trimming stripped 5 bases from V and 1 base from J, with 10 bases between. This CDR3 is 14 amino acids long. Germline loops: CDR1 SEHNR, CDR2 FQNEAQ (reference sequence). CDR3 in amino acids: CASSHQTGTDTQYF. The DNA of the CDR3 is TGTGCCAGCAGCCATCAGACAGGCACAGATACGCAGTATTTT. Drawing the rest from reference TRBV7-9 and TRBJ2-3, the complete variable domain is DTGVSQNPRHKITKRGQNVTFRCDPISEHNRLYWYRQTLGQGPEFLTYFQNEAQLEKSRLLSDRFSAERPKGSFSTLEIQRTEQGDSAMYLCASSHQTGTDTQYFGPGTRLTVL.

This rearrangement joins TRBV28 to TRBJ2-3; TRBD1 matches at 7 bases. V shed 2 bases and J 7 bases; nucleotides not matched to a gene: 9. CDR1 MDHEN and CDR2 SYDVKM come from the germline V gene. The CDR3 spans 15 residues. CDR3 in amino acids: CASSLVQGSKNTQYF. CDR3 bases: TGTGCCAGCAGTTTAGTACAGGGGAGTAAGAATACGCAGTATTTT. Full variable domain (missing parts from reference TRBV28 and TRBJ2-3): DVKVTQSSRYLVKRTGEKVFLECVQDMDHENMFWYRQDPGLGLRLIYFSYDVKMKEKGDIPEGYSVSREKKERFSLILESASTNQTSMYLCASSLVQGSKNTQYFGPGTRLTVL.

CDR3 coding DNA: TGTGCCAGCAGTGATGCTAGCGGGGCGTTAAATGAGCAGTTCTTC. Translation gives CASSDASGALNEQFF. V is TRBV25-1 and J is TRBJ2-1; TRBD2 matches 9 bases. Unmatched junction bases numbered 7, after V lost 3 bases and J lost 7 bases. Germline CDR1 is MGHDK and CDR2 is SYGVNS. This CDR3 comprises 15 residues.

This chain uses TRBV6-1 with TRBJ1-2; possible D gene TRBD1, 6 bases. V dropped 6 bases and J dropped 0 bases, with 14 bases sitting between them. The CDR3 extends over 15 amino acids. Germline lookup yields CDR1 MNHNS and CDR2 SASEGT. The CDR3 reads CASSVQGLANYGYTF. Here the CDR3 DNA reads TGTGCCAGCAGCGTACAGGGCTTAGCTAACTATGGCTACACCTTC.

This sequence joins TRBV28 and TRBJ2-7, with 8 bases lining up with TRBD2. With 5 bases clipped from V and 3 bases from J, the junction kept 9 bases outside the gene matches. CDR3 length: 15 residues. From germline, CDR1 is MDHEN and CDR2 SYDVKM. The DNA of the CDR3 is TGTGCCAGCAGTCCAAGCGGGAGTTCATTCTACGAGCAGTACTTC. Translated, it gives CASSPSGSSFYEQYF.

The V and J genes are TRBV5-1 and TRBJ2-4; 8 bases line up with TRBD2. Germline V gives CDR1 SGHRS, CDR2 YFSETQ. The V and J ends lost 1 base and 8 bases, in that order; junction bases with no gene match: 5. This CDR3 is 14 amino acids long. DNA for the CDR3: TGCGCCAGCAGCTTGAGCGGGAGACGGGACATTCAGTACTTC. Amino acids: CASSLSGRRDIQYF. Based on the CDR3 plus reference TRBV5-1 and TRBJ2-4, the full variable domain is KAGVTQTPRYLIKTRGQQVTLSCSPISGHRSVSWYQQTPGQGLQFLFEYFSETQRNKGNFPGRFSGRQFSNSRSEMNVSTLELGDSALYLCASSLSGRRDIQYFGAGTRLSVL.

This clone has more than one count but fewer than ten. This sequence joins TRBV7-9 and TRBJ2-7, with 9 bases identical to TRBD2. The J segment lost 9 bases and the V segment lost 3 bases, leaving 12 bases of the junction unmatched. The germline CDR1 and CDR2 sequences are SEHNR and FQNEAQ (reference sequence). The CDR3 sequence is 15 residues long. The CDR3 nucleotides are TGTGCCAGCAGCTTTTCTGCGGGAGGGCCGGGACCGCAGTACTTC. Translation gives CASSFSAGGPGPQYF.

The chain carries TRBV7-8 and TRBJ2-3; TRBD1 agrees at 7 bases. The V segment lost 1 base and the J segment 0 bases; nucleotides outside the gene matches: 4. In germline, CDR1 is SGHVS, CDR2 FQNEAQ. The CDR3 runs 16 residues. CDR3 amino acids: CASSLVGGGSTDTQYF. Written as DNA, the CDR3 is TGTGCCAGCAGCTTAGTAGGGGGCGGGAGCACAGATACGCAGTATTTT. Variable domain in full (rest from reference TRBV7-8 and TRBJ2-3): GAGVSQSPRYKVAKRGQDVALRCDPISGHVSLFWYQQALGQGPEFLTYFQNEAQLDKSGLPSDRFFAERPEGSVSTLKIQRTQQEDSAVYLCASSLVGGGSTDTQYFGPGTRLTVL.